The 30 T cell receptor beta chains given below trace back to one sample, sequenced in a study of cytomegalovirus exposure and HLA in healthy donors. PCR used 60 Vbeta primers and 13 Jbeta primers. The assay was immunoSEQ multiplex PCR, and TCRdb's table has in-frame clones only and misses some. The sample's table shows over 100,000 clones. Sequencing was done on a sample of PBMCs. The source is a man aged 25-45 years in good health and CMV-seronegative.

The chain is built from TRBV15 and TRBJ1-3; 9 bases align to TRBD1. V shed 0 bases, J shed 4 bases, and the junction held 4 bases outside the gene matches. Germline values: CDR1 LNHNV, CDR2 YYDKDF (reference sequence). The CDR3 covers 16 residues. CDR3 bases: TGTGCCACCAGCAGAGAACAGGGGGCTTTAGGAAACACCATATATTTT. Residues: CATSREQGALGNTIYF.

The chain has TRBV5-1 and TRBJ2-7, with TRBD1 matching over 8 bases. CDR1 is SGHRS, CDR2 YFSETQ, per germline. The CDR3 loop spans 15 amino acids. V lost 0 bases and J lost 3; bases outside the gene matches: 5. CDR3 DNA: TGCGCCAGCAGCTTGGCCCAGGGGGCCTACTACGAGCAGTACTTC. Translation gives CASSLAQGAYYEQYF.

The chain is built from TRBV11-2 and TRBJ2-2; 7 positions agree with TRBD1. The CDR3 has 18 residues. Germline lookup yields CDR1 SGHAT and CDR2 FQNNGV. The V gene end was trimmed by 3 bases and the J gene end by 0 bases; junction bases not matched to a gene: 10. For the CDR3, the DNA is TGTGCCAGCAGCTTGCGTCGGGACAGAGACGCGAACACCGGGGAGCTGTTTTTT. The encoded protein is CASSLRRDRDANTGELFF.

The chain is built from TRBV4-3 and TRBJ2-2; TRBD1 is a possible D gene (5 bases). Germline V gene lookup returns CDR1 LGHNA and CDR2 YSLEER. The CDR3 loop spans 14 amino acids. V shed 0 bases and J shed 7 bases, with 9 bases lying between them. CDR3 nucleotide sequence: TGCGCCAGCAGCCAAGATTCAGGGAACGGGGAGCTGTTTTTT. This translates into CASSQDSGNGELFF.

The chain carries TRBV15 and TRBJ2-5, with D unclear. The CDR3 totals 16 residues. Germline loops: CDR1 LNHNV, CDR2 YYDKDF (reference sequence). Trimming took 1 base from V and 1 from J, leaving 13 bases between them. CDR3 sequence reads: CATSRVRSAFQETQYF. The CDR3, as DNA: TGTGCCACCAGCAGAGTTAGGTCAGCGTTCCAAGAGACCCAGTACTTC.

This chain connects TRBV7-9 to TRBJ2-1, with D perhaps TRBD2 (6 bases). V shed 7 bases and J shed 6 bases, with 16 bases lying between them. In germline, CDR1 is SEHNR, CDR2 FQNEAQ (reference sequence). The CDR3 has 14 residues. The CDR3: CASIRREEGNEQFF. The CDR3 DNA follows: TGTGCCAGCATCCGGAGGGAGGAAGGCAATGAGCAGTTCTTC. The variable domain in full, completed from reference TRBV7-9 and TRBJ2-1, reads DTGVSQNPRHKITKRGQNVTFRCDPISEHNRLYWYRQTLGQGPEFLTYFQNEAQLEKSRLLSDRFSAERPKGSFSTLEIQRTEQGDSAMYLCASIRREEGNEQFFGPGTRLTVL.

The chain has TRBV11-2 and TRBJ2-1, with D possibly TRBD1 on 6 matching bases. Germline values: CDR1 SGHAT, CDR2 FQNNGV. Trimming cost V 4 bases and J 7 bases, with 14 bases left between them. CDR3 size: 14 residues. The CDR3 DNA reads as TGTGCCAGCAGCTCGGTCAGGGGTGGAAATGAGCAGTTCTTC. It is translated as CASSSVRGGNEQFF.

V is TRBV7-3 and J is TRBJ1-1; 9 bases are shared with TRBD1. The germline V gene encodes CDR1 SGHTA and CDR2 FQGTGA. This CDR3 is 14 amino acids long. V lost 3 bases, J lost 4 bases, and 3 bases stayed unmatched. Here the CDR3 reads CASSFTGGGTEAFF. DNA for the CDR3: TGTGCCAGCAGCTTCACAGGGGGCGGCACTGAAGCTTTCTTT.

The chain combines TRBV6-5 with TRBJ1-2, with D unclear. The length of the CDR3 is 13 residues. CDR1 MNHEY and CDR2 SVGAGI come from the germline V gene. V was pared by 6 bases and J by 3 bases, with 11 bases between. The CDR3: CASSIRGDYGYTF. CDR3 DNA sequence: TGTGCCAGCAGCATTAGAGGAGACTATGGCTACACCTTC.

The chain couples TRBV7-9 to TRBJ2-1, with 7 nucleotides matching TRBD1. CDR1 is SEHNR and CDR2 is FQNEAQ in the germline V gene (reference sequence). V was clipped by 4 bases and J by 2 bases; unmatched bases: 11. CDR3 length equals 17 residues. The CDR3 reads CASSSPPPGGAYNEQFF. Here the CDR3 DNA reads TGTGCCAGCAGCTCTCCTCCTCCAGGGGGAGCCTACAATGAGCAGTTCTTC. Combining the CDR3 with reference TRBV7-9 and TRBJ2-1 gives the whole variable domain DTGVSQNPRHKITKRGQNVTFRCDPISEHNRLYWYRQTLGQGPEFLTYFQNEAQLEKSRLLSDRFSAERPKGSFSTLEIQRTEQGDSAMYLCASSSPPPGGAYNEQFFGPGTRLTVL.

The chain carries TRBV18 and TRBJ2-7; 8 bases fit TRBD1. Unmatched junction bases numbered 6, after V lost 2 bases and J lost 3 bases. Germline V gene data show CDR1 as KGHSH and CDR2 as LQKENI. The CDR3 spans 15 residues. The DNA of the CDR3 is TGTGCCAGCTCACCAGGACAGGGTTCGCTCTACGAGCAGTACTTC. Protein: CASSPGQGSLYEQYF.

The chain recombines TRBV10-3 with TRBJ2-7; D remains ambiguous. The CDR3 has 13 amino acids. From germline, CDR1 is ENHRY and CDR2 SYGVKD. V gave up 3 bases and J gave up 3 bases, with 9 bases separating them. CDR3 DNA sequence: TGTGCCATCAGTGACGCCCGGAGCTACGAGCAGTACTTC. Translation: CAISDARSYEQYF.

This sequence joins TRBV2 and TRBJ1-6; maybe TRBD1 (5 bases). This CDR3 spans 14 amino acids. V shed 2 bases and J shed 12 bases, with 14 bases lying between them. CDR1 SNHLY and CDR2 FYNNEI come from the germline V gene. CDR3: CASSENGGRLPLHF. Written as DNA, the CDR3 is TGTGCCAGCAGTGAAAACGGGGGGAGGTTACCCCTCCACTTT.

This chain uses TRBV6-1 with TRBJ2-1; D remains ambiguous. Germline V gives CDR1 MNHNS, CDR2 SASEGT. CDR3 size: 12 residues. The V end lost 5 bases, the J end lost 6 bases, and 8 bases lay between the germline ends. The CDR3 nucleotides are TGTGCCAGCAGTAGACAAGCCAATGAGCAGTTCTTC. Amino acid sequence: CASSRQANEQFF.

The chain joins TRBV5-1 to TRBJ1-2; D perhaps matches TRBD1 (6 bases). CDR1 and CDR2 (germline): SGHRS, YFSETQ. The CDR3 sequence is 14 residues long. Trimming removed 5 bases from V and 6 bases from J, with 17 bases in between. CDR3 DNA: TGCGCCAGCAGGCTGACAGGTTATTCCGATGGCTACACCTTC. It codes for CASRLTGYSDGYTF.

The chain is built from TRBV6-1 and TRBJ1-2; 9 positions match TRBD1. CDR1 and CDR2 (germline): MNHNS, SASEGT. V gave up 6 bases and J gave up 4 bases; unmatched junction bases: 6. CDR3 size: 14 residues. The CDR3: CASRQQGASYGYTF. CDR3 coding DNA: TGTGCCAGCAGGCAACAGGGGGCAAGCTATGGCTACACCTTC.

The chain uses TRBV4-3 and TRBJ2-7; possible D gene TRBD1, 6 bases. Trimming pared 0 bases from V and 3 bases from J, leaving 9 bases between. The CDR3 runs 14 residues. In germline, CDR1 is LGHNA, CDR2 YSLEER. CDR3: CASSQENRDYEQYF. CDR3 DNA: TGCGCCAGCAGCCAAGAGAACAGGGACTACGAGCAGTACTTC.

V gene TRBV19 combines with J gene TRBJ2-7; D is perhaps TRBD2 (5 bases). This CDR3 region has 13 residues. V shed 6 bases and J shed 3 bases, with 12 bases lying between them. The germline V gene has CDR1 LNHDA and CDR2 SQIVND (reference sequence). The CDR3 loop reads CASSLTGVYEQYF. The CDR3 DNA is TGTGCCAGTAGCTTGACCGGGGTCTACGAGCAGTACTTC.

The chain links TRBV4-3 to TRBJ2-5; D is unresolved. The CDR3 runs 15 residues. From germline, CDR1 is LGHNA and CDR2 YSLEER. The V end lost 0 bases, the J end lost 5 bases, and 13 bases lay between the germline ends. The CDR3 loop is CASSQDLLKRETQYF. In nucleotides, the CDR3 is TGCGCCAGCAGCCAAGATTTACTAAAGAGGGAGACCCAGTACTTC.

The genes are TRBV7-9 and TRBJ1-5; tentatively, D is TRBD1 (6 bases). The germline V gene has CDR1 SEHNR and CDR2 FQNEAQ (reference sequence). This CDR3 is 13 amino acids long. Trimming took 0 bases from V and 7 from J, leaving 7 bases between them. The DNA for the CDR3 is TGTGCCAGCAGCTTAGCAGGGGGACAGCCCCAGCATTTT. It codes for CASSLAGGQPQHF.

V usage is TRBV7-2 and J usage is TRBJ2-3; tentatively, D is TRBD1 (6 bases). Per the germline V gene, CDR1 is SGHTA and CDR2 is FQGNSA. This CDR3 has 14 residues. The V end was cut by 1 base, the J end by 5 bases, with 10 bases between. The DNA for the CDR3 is TGTGCCAGCAGCTTAGTCTTACAGGGAGATACGCAGTATTTT. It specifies CASSLVLQGDTQYF.

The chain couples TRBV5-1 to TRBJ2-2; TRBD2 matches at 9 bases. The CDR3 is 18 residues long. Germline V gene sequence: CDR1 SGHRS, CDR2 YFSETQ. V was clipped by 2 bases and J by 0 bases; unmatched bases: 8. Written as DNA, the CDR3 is TGCGCCAGCAGCTTCCGGGCTAGCGGGGCTTCGAACACCGGGGAGCTGTTTTTT. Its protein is CASSFRASGASNTGELFF.

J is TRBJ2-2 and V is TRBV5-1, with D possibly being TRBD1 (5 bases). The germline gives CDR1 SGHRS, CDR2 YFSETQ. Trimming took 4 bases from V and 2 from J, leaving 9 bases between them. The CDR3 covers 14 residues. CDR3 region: CASSQGLNTGELFF. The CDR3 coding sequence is TGCGCCAGCAGCCAGGGCCTCAACACCGGGGAGCTGTTTTTT.

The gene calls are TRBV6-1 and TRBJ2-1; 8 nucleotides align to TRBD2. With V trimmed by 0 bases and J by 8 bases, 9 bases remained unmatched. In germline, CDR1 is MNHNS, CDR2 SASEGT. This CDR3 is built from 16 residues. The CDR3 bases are TGTGCCAGCAGTGAAGCTTCAACCGGGGGGGGCTATGAGCAGTTCTTC. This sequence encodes CASSEASTGGGYEQFF.

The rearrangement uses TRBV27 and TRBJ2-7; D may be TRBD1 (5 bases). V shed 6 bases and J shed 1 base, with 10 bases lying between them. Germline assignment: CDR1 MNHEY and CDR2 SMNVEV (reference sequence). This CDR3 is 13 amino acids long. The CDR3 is CASSHTGSYEQYF. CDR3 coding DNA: TGTGCCAGCAGCCATACAGGATCCTACGAGCAGTACTTC.

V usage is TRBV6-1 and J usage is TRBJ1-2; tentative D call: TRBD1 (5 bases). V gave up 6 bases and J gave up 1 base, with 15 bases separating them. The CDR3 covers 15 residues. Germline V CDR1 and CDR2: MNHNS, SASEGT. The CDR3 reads CASRATDTNNYGYTF. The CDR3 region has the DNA TGTGCCAGCAGGGCTACGGACACTAATAACTATGGCTACACCTTC.

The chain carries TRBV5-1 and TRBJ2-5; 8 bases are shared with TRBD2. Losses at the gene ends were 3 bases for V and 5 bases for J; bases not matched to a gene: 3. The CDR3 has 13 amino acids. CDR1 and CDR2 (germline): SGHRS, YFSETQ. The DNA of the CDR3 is TGCGCCAGCAGCTCGGGGGGGGAGGAGACCCAGTACTTC. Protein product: CASSSGGEETQYF.

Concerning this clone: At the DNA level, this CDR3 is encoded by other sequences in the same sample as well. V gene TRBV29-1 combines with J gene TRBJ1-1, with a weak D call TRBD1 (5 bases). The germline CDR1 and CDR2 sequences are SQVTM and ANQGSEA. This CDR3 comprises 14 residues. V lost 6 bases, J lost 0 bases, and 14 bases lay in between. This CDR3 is CSVGQGVLNTEAFF. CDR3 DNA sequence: TGCAGCGTAGGGCAGGGCGTTTTGAACACTGAAGCTTTCTTT. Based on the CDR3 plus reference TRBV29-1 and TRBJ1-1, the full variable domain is SAVISQKPSRDICQRGTSLTIQCQVDSQVTMMFWYRQQPGQSLTLIATANQGSEATYESGFVIDKFPISRPNLTFSTLTVSNMSPEDSSIYLCSVGQGVLNTEAFFGQGTRLTVV.

The CDR3 reads CASSYYPGTSTNTIYF. The CDR3 DNA follows: TGTGCCAGCAGTTATTACCCGGGAACTAGTACAAACACCATATATTTT. The rearrangement joins TRBV28 to TRBJ1-3, with unresolved D. The CDR3 loop spans 16 amino acids. V shed 4 bases and J shed 6 bases, with 19 bases lying between them. Germline V gene data show CDR1 as MDHEN and CDR2 as SYDVKM.

CDR3 DNA: TGTGCCAGCAGCGGGACAGGGGGCACCTACGAGCAGTACTTC. Its translation: CASSGTGGTYEQYF. The V gene is TRBV14, the J gene TRBJ2-7; TRBD1 agrees at 12 bases. J was trimmed by 2 bases and V by 5 bases; bases with no gene match: 1. Germline CDR1 and CDR2: SGHDN and FVKESK. This CDR3 is built from 14 residues. Full variable domain (missing parts from reference TRBV14 and TRBJ2-7): EAGVTQFPSHSVIEKGQTVTLRCDPISGHDNLYWYRRVMGKEIKFLLHFVKESKQDESGMPNNRFLAERTGGTYSTLKVQPAELEDSGVYFCASSGTGGTYEQYFGPGTRLTVT.